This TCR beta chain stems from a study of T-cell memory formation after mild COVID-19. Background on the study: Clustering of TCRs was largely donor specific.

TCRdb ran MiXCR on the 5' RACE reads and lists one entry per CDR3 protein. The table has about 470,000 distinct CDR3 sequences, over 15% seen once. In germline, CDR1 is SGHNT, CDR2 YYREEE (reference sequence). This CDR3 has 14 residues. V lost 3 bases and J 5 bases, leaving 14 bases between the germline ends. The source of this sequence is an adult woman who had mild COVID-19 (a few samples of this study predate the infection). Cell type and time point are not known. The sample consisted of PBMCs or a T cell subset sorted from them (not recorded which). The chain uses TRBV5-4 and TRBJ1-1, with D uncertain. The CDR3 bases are TGTGCCAGCAGCTCACCCCAGCGGGGAACTGAAGCTTTCTTT. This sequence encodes CASSSPQRGTEAFF.